This T cell receptor beta chain was obtained from a study of early T cells in non-severe SARS-CoV-2 infection. As for the study in general: The authors sequenced bulk RNA from unsorted whole blood, leaving chains unpaired. General study points: VDJdb matching, biased toward anti-spike CD8 responses, missed private and CD4 specificities.

To note about this clonotype: Its antigen is still unknown.

The protocol attached unique molecular identifiers to individual cDNA molecules. TCRdb reanalysed the 5' RACE reads using MiXCR and keeps one entry per CDR3 protein. Here the sample spans tens of thousands of distinct CDR3 sequences, 5.5% to 7.5% being singletons. Germline-derived CDR1 and CDR2 are MDHEN and SYDVKM. Trimming removed 4 bases at V and 0 bases at J, with 13 bases between. This CDR3 is 16 amino acids long. This chain links TRBV28 with TRBJ1-3; D call uncertain. This TCR came from an adult who was a healthcare worker with PCR-confirmed SARS-CoV-2 infection or an uninfected control (not recorded which). Material: whole blood. For the CDR3, the DNA is TGTGCCAGCAGTTCAGGAGAGCTTTCCTCTGGAAACACCATATATTTT. This sequence encodes CASSSGELSSGNTIYF.